This T cell receptor beta chain was captured by sequencing in a study of technical replicates of blood from a handful of donors. This clone was seen only a few times. Clones were sequenced by immunoSEQ multiplex PCR, and TCRdb holds only the in-frame ones, with some missing. The repertoire includes some 70,000 clones, roughly 89% of them detected once, and over 0.35% sits in the top ten. V was cut by 9 bases and J by 1 base, with 12 bases left in between. The CDR3 loop spans 14 amino acids. The germline CDR1 and CDR2 sequences are SEHNR and FQNEAQ (reference sequence). Sequencing was carried out using T cells isolated from PBMCs. This sequence was found in a human donor in good health. The rearrangement joins TRBV7-9 to TRBJ2-2; a possible D gene is TRBD1 (5 bases). In DNA, the CDR3 is TGTGCCAGGACAGTAAATGAGAACACCGGGGAGCTGTTTTTT. This gives the protein CARTVNENTGELFF.